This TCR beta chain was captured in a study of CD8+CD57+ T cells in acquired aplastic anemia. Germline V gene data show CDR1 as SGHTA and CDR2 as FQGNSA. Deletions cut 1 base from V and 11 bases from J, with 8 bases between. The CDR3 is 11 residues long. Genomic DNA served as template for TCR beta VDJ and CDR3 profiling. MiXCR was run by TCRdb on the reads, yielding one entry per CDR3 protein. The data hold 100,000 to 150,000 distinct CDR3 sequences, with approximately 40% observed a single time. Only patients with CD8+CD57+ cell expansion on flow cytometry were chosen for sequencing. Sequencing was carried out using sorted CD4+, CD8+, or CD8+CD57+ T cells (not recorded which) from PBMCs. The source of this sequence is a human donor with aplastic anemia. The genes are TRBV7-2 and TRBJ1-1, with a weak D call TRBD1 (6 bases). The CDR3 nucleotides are TGTGCCAGCAGCTTAGACAGGGAGGCTTTCTTT. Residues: CASSLDREAFF.